This T cell receptor (beta chain) stems from a study of blood T cell repertoires in COVID-19. Clones were read by immunoSEQ multiplex PCR, and TCRdb kept only the in-frame ones, dropping some. Among some 220,000 clones listed, less than 85% were seen once. The CDR3 contains 12 residues. Deletions cut 4 bases from V and 0 bases from J, with 3 bases between. Per germline, CDR1 SGHNT and CDR2 YYREEE (reference sequence). The chain employs TRBV5-4 and TRBJ2-3; D is unresolved. What was sequenced was peripheral blood. This TCR was recovered from a woman between 65 and 79 years old with acute or convalescent COVID-19. The CDR3 is CASSESTDTQYF. DNA of the CDR3: TGTGCCAGCAGCGAGAGCACAGATACGCAGTATTTT.